The present entry profiles one TCR beta chain with its context. This sample is part of a study of shared clonotypes between healthy human individuals. TCRdb's table, derived via immunoSEQ multiplex PCR, lists solely in-frame clones and lacks some. The sample has a few million clones, approximately 96% seen once. The germline V gene has CDR1 LGHNA and CDR2 YNFKEQ. V trimming: 1 base; J trimming: 4 bases; junction bases outside the gene matches: 15. The CDR3 runs to 19 residues. This receptor was identified in a man younger than 35 in good health. Material for sequencing was naive CD4+ T cells sorted from blood. Subset defined: CD45RA+ positively selected. This chain joins TRBV4-2 and TRBJ2-3; 9 bases map to TRBD2. The DNA for the CDR3 is TGTGCCAGCAGCCAAGTGGGCAGCGGGGGGACCTCACTCGCAGATACGCAGTATTTT. Protein: CASSQVGSGGTSLADTQYF.